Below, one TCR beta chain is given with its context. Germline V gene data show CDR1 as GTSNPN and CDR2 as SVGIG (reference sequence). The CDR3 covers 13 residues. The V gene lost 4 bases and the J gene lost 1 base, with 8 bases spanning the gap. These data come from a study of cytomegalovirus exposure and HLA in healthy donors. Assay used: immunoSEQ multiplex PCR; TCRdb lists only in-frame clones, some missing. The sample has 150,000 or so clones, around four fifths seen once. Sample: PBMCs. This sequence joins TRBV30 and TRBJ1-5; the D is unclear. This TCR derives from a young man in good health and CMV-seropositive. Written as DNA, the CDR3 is TGTGCCTGGACAGGCGACAGCAATCAGCCCCAGCATTTT. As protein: CAWTGDSNQPQHF.